A single sample gave rise to the 3 T cell receptor beta chains below, sequenced in a study of T cells in Graves' hyperthyroidism and ophthalmopathy. Authors of the study amplified TCR beta CDR3 regions from RNA transcripts. Primed by the HTBI set, a first-round RT-PCR was run on the TCR CDR3. TCRdb fed the multiplex PCR reads into MiXCR, producing one record per CDR3 protein. This sample has around 600,000 distinct CDR3 sequences, with 12% to 15% found just once. The source material was blood. These TCRs come from a woman in her late teens or twenties with Graves' ophthalmopathy.

This clonotype was detected only a few times. The CDR3 loop reads CASNLGTKNEKLFF. CDR3 sequence (DNA): TGTGCCAGCAATCTGGGGACAAAAAATGAAAAACTGTTTTTT. The rearrangement uses TRBV6-1 and TRBJ1-4, with D possibly TRBD1 on 6 matching bases. In germline, CDR1 is MNHNS, CDR2 SASEGT. The CDR3 contains 14 residues. Trimming shortened V by 7 bases and J by 5 bases, and 14 bases separated the two germline ends.

This clonotype has at least ten counts. The rearrangement links TRBV2 to TRBJ2-1; a possible D gene is TRBD1 (6 bases). V gave up 6 bases and J gave up 0 bases, with 9 bases separating them. Germline V lookup: CDR1 SNHLY, CDR2 FYNNEI. The CDR3 spans 14 residues. This chain's CDR3 is CASSRTASYNEQFF. The CDR3 DNA reads TGTGCCAGCAGCCGGACAGCCTCCTACAATGAGCAGTTCTTC.

This clonotype has ten or more counts. The V gene is TRBV11-1, the J gene TRBJ2-1, with D possibly matching TRBD2 (5 bases). Germline CDR1 and CDR2: SGHAT and FQDESV (reference sequence). The CDR3 is 16 residues long. V gave up 3 bases and J gave up 8 bases, with 20 bases separating them. CDR3 sequence: CASSFRRSAAIHEQFF. The CDR3 nucleotides read TGTGCCAGCAGCTTTCGAAGATCAGCGGCTATCCATGAGCAGTTCTTC.